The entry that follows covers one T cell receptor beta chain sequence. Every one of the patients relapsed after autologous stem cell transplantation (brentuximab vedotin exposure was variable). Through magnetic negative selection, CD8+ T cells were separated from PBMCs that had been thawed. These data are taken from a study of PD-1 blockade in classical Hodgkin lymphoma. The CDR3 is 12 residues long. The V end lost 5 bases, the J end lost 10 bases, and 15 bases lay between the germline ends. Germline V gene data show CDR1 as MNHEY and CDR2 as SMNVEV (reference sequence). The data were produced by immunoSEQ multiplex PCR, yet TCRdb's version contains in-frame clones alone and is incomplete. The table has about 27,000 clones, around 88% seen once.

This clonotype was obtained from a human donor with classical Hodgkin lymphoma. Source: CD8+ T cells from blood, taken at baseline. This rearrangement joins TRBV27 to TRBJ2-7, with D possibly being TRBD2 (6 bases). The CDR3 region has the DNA TGTGCCAGCAGTCCCCCGGGGAGGAATCAGTACTTC. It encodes CASSPPGRNQYF.